The 17 T cell receptor beta chains below come from one sample, sequenced in a study of Ad26.COV2.S vaccination and SARS-CoV-2 variants. Here immunoSEQ multiplex PCR was the method, and the copy in TCRdb shows in-frame clones only, minus some. The repertoire holds about 480,000 clones, approximately 90% seen once, with roughly 13% in the top ten. Treatment indicated: roughly 19 received Ad26.COV2.S at low or high dose, single or two shots; about 5 received placebo; per-sample allocation not given. Day 63 after the first vaccine or placebo injection was the time point for sampling. The source material was peripheral blood, sampled in a trial of Ad26.COV2.S vaccine versus placebo. The origin of the receptors is a person aged 18-60 years who received the Ad26.COV2.S COVID-19 vaccine or a placebo.

V gene TRBV27 combines with J gene TRBJ1-2; D is possibly TRBD1 (5 bases). The CDR3 covers 11 residues. Germline CDR1 and CDR2: MNHEY and SMNVEV (reference sequence). Between the trimmed V and J ends, which lost 10 bases and 4 bases, there was a span of 10 bases. As DNA, the CDR3 is TGTGCCACCCTAGACAGCTATGGCTACACCTTC. As protein: CATLDSYGYTF.

The V and J genes are TRBV9 and TRBJ2-1, with D tentatively TRBD1 or TRBD2 (6 bases each). The V end lost 3 bases, the J end lost 4 bases, and 14 bases lay between the germline ends. The CDR3 is made up of 15 amino acids. Germline-derived CDR1 and CDR2 are SGDLS and YYNGEE. The CDR3 sequence is CASSGPRGLYNEQFF. DNA for the CDR3: TGTGCCAGCAGCGGGCCCAGGGGACTTTACAATGAGCAGTTCTTC.

The chain joins TRBV6-5 to TRBJ2-2, with TRBD1 as a possible D gene (6 bases). Trimming left V 5 bases short and J 8 bases short, with 12 bases between. This CDR3 contains 13 residues. The germline CDR1 and CDR2 sequences are MNHEY and SVGAGI. The CDR3, as DNA: TGTGCCAGCAGTCAGAACAGGGCGGGGGAGCTGTTTTTT. This translates into CASSQNRAGELFF.

V and J are TRBV29-1 and TRBJ2-7; TRBD1 matches 7 bases. The CDR3 runs 14 residues. CDR1 is SQVTM, CDR2 ANQGSEA, per germline. After removal of 7 bases from V and 1 base from J, the junction contained 10 bases not matched to a gene. The CDR3 DNA sequence: TGCAGCGCCGCCCGACAGGGACCTTCCTACGAGCAGTACTTC. Its protein is CSAARQGPSYEQYF.

The V and J genes are TRBV4-3 and TRBJ2-1, with a weak D call TRBD2 (6 bases). The germline V gene encodes CDR1 LGHNA and CDR2 YSLEER. This CDR3 is built from 17 residues. Trimming took 0 bases from V and 6 from J, leaving 18 bases between them. The CDR3 region has the DNA TGCGCCAGCAGCCAAGAACTTCTACCTGGAGGGTTCAATGAGCAGTTCTTC. It is translated as CASSQELLPGGFNEQFF.

The V gene is TRBV18, the J gene TRBJ2-2; a weak D match, TRBD1 (6 bases). Trimming cost V 3 bases and J 7 bases, with 12 bases left between them. This CDR3 spans 14 amino acids. The germline gives CDR1 KGHSH, CDR2 LQKENI. CDR3 loop: CASSPLQGGGELFF. The CDR3 DNA follows: TGTGCCAGCTCACCGCTACAGGGTGGCGGGGAGCTGTTTTTT.

This chain links TRBV7-2 with TRBJ1-2, with a tentative D call TRBD1 (5 bases). The CDR3 spans 15 residues. CDR1 is SGHTA, CDR2 FQGNSA, per germline. Trimming took 3 bases from V and 8 from J, leaving 19 bases between them. The CDR3 DNA is TGTGCCAGCAGCTTTAGGGGCCAAAGGTCGGCAGGCTACACCTTC. Translation gives CASSFRGQRSAGYTF.

V usage is TRBV29-1 and J usage is TRBJ1-2, with D possibly matching TRBD1 (5 bases). Germline values: CDR1 SQVTM, CDR2 ANQGSEA. Trimming removed 1 base at V and 2 bases at J, with 8 bases between. The CDR3 is made up of 13 amino acids. DNA of the CDR3: TGCAGCGTTGAAGGGGGCTCCAACTATGGCTACACCTTC. It yields the protein CSVEGGSNYGYTF.

The rearrangement joins TRBV9 to TRBJ2-7; 8 nucleotides align to TRBD2. Germline V gene lookup returns CDR1 SGDLS and CDR2 YYNGEE. The trim removed 5 bases at V and 3 bases at J, leaving 7 bases unmatched. There are 14 residues in the CDR3. The CDR3 DNA reads TGTGCCAGCAGTCGGGAGGGTAGCGTCTACGAGCAGTACTTC. Translating gives CASSREGSVYEQYF.

This chain uses TRBV6-1 with TRBJ2-1; D might be TRBD1 or TRBD2, each matching 5 bases. The germline CDR1 and CDR2 sequences are MNHNS and SASEGT. The V end lost 1 base, the J end lost 12 bases, and 19 bases lay between the germline ends. The CDR3 has 15 amino acids. CDR3 loop: CASSEVRTLRGGQFF. CDR3 coding DNA: TGTGCCAGCAGTGAAGTTAGGACTCTCCGTGGGGGGCAGTTCTTC.

CDR3 coding DNA: TGTGCCAGCAGCCAAGGACTCCCATGGGAGGTCCGCAATGAGCAGTTCTTC. Translated, it gives CASSQGLPWEVRNEQFF. V and J are TRBV3-1 (or the pseudogene TRBV3-2) and TRBJ2-1, with a weak D call TRBD2 (6 bases). Trimming took 1 base from V and 6 from J, leaving 19 bases between them. The CDR3 length is 17 residues. The germline gives CDR1 LGHDT, CDR2 YNNKEL (reference sequence).

The sample holds one count of this clone. V is TRBV7-2 and J is TRBJ2-7; no definite D call. Germline lookup yields CDR1 SGHTA and CDR2 FQGNSA. The CDR3 contains 14 residues. V lost 0 bases to trimming and J lost 4 bases, with 10 bases between them. CDR3 coding DNA: TGTGCCAGCAGCTTAGCCCCCGACGCTTACGAGCAGTACTTC. It specifies CASSLAPDAYEQYF.

The gene calls are TRBV6-6 and TRBJ1-1; a possible D gene is TRBD1 (6 bases). V lost 2 bases to trimming and J lost 10 bases, with 20 bases between them. The V gene's germline CDR1 is MNHNY and CDR2 SVGAGI (reference sequence). This CDR3 is 15 amino acids long. For the CDR3, the DNA is TGTGCCAGCAGTTACCCAGGACAGCCCGCTCGCGGAGCTTTCTTT. Protein: CASSYPGQPARGAFF.

The rearrangement joins TRBV28 to TRBJ2-1; TRBD1 might be the D (6 bases). This CDR3 contains 14 residues. V was trimmed by 4 bases and J by 14 bases, leaving 21 bases between them. Germline CDR1 and CDR2: MDHEN and SYDVKM. The CDR3 loop is CASSSIVEGTTKFF. CDR3 bases: TGTGCCAGCAGTTCGATCGTCGAGGGGACAACGAAGTTCTTC.

This chain links TRBV24-1 with TRBJ1-2, with D unclear. The CDR3 loop spans 12 amino acids. CDR1 is KGHDR and CDR2 is SFDVKD in the germline V gene. V shed 9 bases and J shed 7 bases, with 14 bases lying between them. The CDR3 DNA follows: TGTGCCACCGACGACACGTTAGGTGGCTACACCTTC. Amino acids: CATDDTLGGYTF.

This sequence joins TRBV4-2 and TRBJ1-4, with TRBD1 as a possible D gene (5 bases). The CDR3 spans 17 residues. Germline values: CDR1 LGHNA, CDR2 YNFKEQ. Trimming removed 3 bases at V and 5 bases at J, with 19 bases between. This CDR3 is CASSQLDLRDQNEKLFF. The CDR3 DNA sequence: TGTGCCAGCAGCCAGTTAGACCTCCGGGACCAAAATGAAAAACTGTTTTTT.

V and J are TRBV30 and TRBJ2-3; TRBD2 matches at 12 bases. Germline V CDR1 and CDR2: GTSNPN, SVGIG (reference sequence). V shed 3 bases and J 0 bases; nucleotides not matched to a gene: 16. The CDR3 is made up of 20 amino acids. The CDR3 spells CAWSPKTSGSPKLSTDTQYF. DNA of the CDR3: TGTGCCTGGAGCCCTAAGACTAGCGGGAGCCCAAAGCTTAGCACAGATACGCAGTATTTT.